This is a list of T cell receptor beta chains from one sample in a study of identical twins. One entry per CDR3 protein, called by TCRdb with MiXCR from the 5' RACE reads. This sample has around 370,000 distinct CDR3 sequences, with approximately 8.8% found just once. The sequenced material came from naive T cells sorted from blood. Receptors originate from a woman between 50 and 59 years old in good health. Both conserved end residues are part of each CDR3. The order of the fields is V gene, J gene, clone size, D gene, CDR3 protein, CDR3 DNA. The D gene is left open where the match is weak. Only some rows state a clone size, as once, few, many or a class for expanded clones.

V: TRBV10-3; J: TRBJ2-2; size: NA; D: TRBD2; CDR3: CAISEPGLAGSGELFF; DNA: TGTGCCATCAGTGAACCGGGACTAGCGGGTTCCGGGGAGCTGTTTTTT
V: TRBV11-2; J: TRBJ1-1; size: few; D: NA; CDR3: CASSLWGRASMNTEAFF; DNA: TGTGCCAGCAGCTTATGGGGCAGGGCCAGCATGAACACTGAAGCTTTCTTT
V: TRBV4-2; J: TRBJ2-2; size: NA; D: NA; CDR3: CASSQIGQMMNTGELFF; DNA: TGTGCCAGCAGCCAAATAGGGCAGATGATGAACACCGGGGAGCTGTTTTTT
V: TRBV29-1; J: TRBJ2-1; size: many; D: TRBD2; CDR3: CSVRLAVYNEQFF; DNA: TGCAGCGTTAGACTAGCGGTATACAATGAGCAGTTCTTC
V: TRBV5-1; J: TRBJ1-3; size: NA; D: NA; CDR3: CASSLNRENSGNTIYF; DNA: TGCGCCAGCAGCTTGAATAGGGAGAACTCTGGAAACACCATATATTTT
V: TRBV6-5; J: TRBJ1-5; size: many; D: NA; CDR3: CASSPRSGTDQPQHF; DNA: TGTGCCAGCAGCCCGAGGTCGGGGACGGATCAGCCCCAGCATTTT
V: TRBV20-1; J: TRBJ2-3; size: many; D: NA; CDR3: CSARVGLSTDTQYF; DNA: TGCAGTGCTAGAGTAGGACTAAGCACAGATACGCAGTATTTT
V: TRBV6-6; J: TRBJ1-3; size: NA; D: NA; CDR3: CASTTTHSSGNTIYF; DNA: TGTGCCAGCACCACGACTCATAGCTCTGGAAACACCATATATTTT
V: TRBV6-5; J: TRBJ2-5; size: few; D: NA; CDR3: CASKAQYF; DNA: TGTGCCAGCAAGGCCCAGTACTTC
V: TRBV7-9; J: TRBJ2-3; size: once; D: NA; CDR3: CASSGRDQGTDTQYF; DNA: TGTGCCAGCAGCGGCCGGGACCAGGGCACAGATACGCAGTATTTT
V: TRBV7-2; J: TRBJ2-1; size: few; D: TRBD2; CDR3: CASSTSGSKDEQFF; DNA: TGTGCCAGCAGCACTAGCGGGAGTAAAGATGAGCAGTTCTTC
V: TRBV27; J: TRBJ2-7; size: NA; D: TRBD2; CDR3: CASRKLAGDHEQYF; DNA: TGTGCCAGCAGAAAACTAGCGGGAGATCACGAGCAGTACTTC
V: TRBV3-1; J: TRBJ2-3; size: NA; D: TRBD2; CDR3: CASSQGFQSGRKIDTQYF; DNA: TGTGCCAGCAGCCAAGGATTCCAGAGCGGGAGGAAGATAGATACGCAGTATTTT
V: TRBV7-8; J: TRBJ2-1; size: NA; D: NA; CDR3: CASSLYPDGHNEQFF; DNA: TGTGCCAGCAGCTTATATCCGGACGGGCACAATGAGCAGTTCTTC
V: TRBV13; J: TRBJ2-1; size: many; D: NA; CDR3: CASSLETGGNEQFF; DNA: TGTGCCAGCAGCTTAGAGACCGGTGGGAATGAGCAGTTCTTC
V: TRBV4-2; J: TRBJ1-5; size: many; D: NA; CDR3: CASSQELGVSNQPQHF; DNA: TGTGCCAGCAGCCAAGAGTTGGGGGTTAGCAATCAGCCCCAGCATTTT
V: TRBV10-3; J: TRBJ1-5; size: many; D: NA; CDR3: CAISGRGQPQHF; DNA: TGTGCCATCAGTGGAAGGGGCCAGCCCCAGCATTTT
V: TRBV10-2; J: TRBJ2-1; size: few; D: NA; CDR3: CASSVRLDNEQFF; DNA: TGCGCCAGCAGTGTCCGACTAGACAATGAGCAGTTCTTC
V: TRBV6-1; J: TRBJ2-2; size: few; D: TRBD2; CDR3: CASRAGLAATGELFF; DNA: TGTGCCAGCAGGGCAGGACTAGCGGCCACCGGGGAGCTGTTTTTT
V: TRBV20-1; J: TRBJ2-3; size: NA; D: TRBD2; CDR3: CSAIDASGRSTQYF; DNA: TGCAGTGCCATAGACGCTAGCGGGAGGAGTACGCAGTATTTT
V: TRBV11-2; J: TRBJ2-3; size: NA; D: TRBD2; CDR3: CASSLGLAGGAYTDTQYF; DNA: TGTGCCAGCAGCTTAGGCCTAGCGGGAGGGGCCTACACAGATACGCAGTATTTT
V: TRBV10-3; J: TRBJ1-3; size: NA; D: TRBD1; CDR3: CAINQGASGNTIYF; DNA: TGTGCCATCAATCAGGGGGCGTCTGGAAACACCATATATTTT